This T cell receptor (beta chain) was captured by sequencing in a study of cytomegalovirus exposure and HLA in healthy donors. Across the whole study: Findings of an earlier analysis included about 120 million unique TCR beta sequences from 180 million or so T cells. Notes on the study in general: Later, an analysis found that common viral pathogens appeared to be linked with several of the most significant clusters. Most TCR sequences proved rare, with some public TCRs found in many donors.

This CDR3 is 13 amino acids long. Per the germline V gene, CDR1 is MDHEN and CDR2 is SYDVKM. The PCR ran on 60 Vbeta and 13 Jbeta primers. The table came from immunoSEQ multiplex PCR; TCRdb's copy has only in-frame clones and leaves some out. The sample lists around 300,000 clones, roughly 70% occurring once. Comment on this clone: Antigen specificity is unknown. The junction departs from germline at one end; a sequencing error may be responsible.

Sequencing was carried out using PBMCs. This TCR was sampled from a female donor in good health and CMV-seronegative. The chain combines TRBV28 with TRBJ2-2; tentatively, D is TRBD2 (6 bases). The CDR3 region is CASSLPNTGGLFF. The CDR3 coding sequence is TGTGCCAGCAGTTTACCGAACACCGGGGGGCTGTTTTTT.